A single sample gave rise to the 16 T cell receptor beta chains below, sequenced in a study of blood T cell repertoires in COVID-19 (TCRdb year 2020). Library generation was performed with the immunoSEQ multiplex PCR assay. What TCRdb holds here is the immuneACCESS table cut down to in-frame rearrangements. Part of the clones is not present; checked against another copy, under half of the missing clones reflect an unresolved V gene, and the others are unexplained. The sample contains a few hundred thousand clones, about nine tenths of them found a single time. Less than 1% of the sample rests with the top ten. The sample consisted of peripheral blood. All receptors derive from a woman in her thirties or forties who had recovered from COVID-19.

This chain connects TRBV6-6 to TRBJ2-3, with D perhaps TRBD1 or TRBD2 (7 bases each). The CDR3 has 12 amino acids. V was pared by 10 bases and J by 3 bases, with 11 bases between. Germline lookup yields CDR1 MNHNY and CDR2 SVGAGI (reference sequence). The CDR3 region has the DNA TGTGCCATCAGGGGGGGTACAGATACGCAGTATTTT. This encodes CAIRGGTDTQYF.

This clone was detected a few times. CDR3 nucleotide sequence: TGTGCCAGCAGCCTGCTGGGACAGACGAACACCGGGGAGCTGTTTTTT. Its protein is CASSLLGQTNTGELFF. The chain uses TRBV9 and TRBJ2-2, with 7 bases matching TRBD1. The V segment lost 4 bases and the J segment 0 bases; nucleotides outside the gene matches: 6. This CDR3 is built from 16 residues. CDR1 and CDR2 from the germline V gene are SGDLS and YYNGEE.

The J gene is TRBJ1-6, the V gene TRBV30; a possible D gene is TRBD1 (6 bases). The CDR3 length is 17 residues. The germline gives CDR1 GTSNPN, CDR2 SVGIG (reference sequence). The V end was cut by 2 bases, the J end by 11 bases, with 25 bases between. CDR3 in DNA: TGTGCCTGGAGTTCAAACCGCGGGGGCAGGACGTCGGCACCCCTCCACTTT. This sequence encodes CAWSSNRGGRTSAPLHF.

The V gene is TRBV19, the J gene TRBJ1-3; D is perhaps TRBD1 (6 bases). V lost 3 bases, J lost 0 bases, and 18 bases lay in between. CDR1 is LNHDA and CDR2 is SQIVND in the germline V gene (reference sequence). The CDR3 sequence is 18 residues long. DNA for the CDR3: TGTGCCAGTAGTATGGGGCAGGGGCCCTCTCCCTCTGGAAACACCATATATTTT. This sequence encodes CASSMGQGPSPSGNTIYF.

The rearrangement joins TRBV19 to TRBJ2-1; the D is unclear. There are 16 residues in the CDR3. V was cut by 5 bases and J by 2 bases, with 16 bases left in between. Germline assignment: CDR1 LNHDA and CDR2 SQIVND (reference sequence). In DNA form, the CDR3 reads TGTGCCAGTAGTCCCATTCTGGCCGAAGCCTACAATGAGCAGTTCTTC. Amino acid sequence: CASSPILAEAYNEQFF.

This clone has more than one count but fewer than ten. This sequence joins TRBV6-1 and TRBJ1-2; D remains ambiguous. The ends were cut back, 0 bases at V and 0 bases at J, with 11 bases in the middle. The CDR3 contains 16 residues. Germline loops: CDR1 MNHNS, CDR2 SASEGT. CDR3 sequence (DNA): TGTGCCAGCAGTGAAGCGGTCACAGCGGCTAACTATGGCTACACCTTC. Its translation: CASSEAVTAANYGYTF.

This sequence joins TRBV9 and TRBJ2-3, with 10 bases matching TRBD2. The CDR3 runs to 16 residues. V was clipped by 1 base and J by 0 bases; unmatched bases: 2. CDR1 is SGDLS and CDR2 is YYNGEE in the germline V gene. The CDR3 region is CASSVRTSGSTDTQYF. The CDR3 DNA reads TGTGCCAGCAGCGTAAGGACTAGCGGAAGCACAGATACGCAGTATTTT.

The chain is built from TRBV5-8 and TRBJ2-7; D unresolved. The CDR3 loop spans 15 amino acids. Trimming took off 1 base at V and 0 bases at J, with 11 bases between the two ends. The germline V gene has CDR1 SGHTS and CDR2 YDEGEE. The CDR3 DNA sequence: TGTGCCAGCAGCTTGCTTGAGATGCGCTCCTACGAGCAGTACTTC. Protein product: CASSLLEMRSYEQYF.

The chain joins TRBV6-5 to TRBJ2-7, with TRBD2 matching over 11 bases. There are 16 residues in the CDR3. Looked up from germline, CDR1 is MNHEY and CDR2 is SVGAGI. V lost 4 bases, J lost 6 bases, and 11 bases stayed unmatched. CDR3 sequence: CASSSGTSGSYREQYF. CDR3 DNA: TGTGCCAGCAGTTCCGGGACTAGCGGCTCTTACCGCGAGCAGTACTTC.

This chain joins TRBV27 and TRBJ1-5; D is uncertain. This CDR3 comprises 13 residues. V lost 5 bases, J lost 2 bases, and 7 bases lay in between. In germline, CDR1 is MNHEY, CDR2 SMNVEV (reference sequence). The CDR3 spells CASSRLGNQPQHF. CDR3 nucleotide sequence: TGTGCCAGCAGTCGGTTGGGCAATCAGCCCCAGCATTTT.

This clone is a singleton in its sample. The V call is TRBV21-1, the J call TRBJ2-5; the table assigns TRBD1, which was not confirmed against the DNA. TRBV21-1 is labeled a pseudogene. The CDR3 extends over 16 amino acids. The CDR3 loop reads CASSKERCHRQETQYF. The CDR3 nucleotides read TGTGCCAGCAGCAAAGAGCGTTGTCACAGGCAAGAGACCCAGTACTTC.

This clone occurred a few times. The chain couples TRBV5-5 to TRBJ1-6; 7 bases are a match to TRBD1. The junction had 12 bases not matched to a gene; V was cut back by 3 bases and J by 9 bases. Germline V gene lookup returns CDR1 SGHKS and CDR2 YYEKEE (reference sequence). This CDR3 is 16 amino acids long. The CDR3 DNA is TGTGCCAGCAGCTCTCAGCCGGCAGGACAGGTTTCACCCCTCCACTTT. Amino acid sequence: CASSSQPAGQVSPLHF.

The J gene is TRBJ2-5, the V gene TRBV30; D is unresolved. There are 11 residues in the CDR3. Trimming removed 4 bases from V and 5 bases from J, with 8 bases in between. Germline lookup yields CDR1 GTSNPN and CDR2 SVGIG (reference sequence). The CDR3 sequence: CAWTLGETQYF. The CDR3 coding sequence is TGTGCCTGGACCCTCGGGGAGACCCAGTACTTC.

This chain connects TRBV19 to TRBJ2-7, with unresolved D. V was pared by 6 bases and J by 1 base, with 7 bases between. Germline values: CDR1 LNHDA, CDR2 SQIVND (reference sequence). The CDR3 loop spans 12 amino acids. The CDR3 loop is CASSDRSYEQYF. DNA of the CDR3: TGTGCCAGTAGCGATAGATCCTACGAGCAGTACTTC.

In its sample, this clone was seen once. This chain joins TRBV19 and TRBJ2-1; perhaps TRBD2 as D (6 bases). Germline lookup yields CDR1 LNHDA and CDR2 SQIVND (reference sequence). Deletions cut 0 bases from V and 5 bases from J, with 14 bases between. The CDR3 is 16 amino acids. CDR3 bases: TGTGCCAGTAGTATAGAGGCGGGGTTGGCCCACAATGAGCAGTTCTTC. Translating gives CASSIEAGLAHNEQFF.

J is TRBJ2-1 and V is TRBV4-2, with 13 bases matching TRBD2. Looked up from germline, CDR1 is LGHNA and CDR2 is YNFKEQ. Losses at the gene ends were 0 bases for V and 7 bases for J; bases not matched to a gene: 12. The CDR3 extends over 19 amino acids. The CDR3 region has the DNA TGTGCCAGCAGCCAAGATCGAACCGCGCAGACTAGCGGGAGGAATGAGCAGTTCTTC. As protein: CASSQDRTAQTSGRNEQFF.